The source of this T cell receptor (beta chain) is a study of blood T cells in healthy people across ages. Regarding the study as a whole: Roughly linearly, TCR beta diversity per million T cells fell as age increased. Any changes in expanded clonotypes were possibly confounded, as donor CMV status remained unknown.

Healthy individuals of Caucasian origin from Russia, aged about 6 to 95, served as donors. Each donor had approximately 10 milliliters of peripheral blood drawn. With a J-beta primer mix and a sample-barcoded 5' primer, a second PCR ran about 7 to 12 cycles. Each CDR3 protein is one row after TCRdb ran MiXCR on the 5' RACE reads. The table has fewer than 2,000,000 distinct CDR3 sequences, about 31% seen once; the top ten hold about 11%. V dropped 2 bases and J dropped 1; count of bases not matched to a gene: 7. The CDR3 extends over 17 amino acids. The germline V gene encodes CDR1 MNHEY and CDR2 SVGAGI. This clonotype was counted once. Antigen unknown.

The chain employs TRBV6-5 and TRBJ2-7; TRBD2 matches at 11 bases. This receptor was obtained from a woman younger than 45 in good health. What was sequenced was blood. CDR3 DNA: TGTGCCAGCAGTTACAAAGTAGGGACTAGCGGTTCCTACGAGCAGTACTTC. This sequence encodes CASSYKVGTSGSYEQYF.